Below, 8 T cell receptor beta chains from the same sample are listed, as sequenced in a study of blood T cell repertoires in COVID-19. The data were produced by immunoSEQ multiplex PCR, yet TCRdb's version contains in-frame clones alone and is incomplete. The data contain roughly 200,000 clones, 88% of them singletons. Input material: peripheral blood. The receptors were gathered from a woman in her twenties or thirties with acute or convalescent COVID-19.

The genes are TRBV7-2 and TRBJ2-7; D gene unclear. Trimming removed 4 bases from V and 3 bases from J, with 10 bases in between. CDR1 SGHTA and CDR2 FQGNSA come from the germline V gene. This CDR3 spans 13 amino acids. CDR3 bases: TGTGCCAGCAGCTACAGACACCTCTACGAGCAGTACTTC. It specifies CASSYRHLYEQYF.

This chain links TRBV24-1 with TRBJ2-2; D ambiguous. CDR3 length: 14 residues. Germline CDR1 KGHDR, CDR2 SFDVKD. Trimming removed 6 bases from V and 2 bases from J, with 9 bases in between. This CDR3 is CATSHPSNTGELFF. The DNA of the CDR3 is TGTGCCACCAGTCATCCTAGTAACACCGGGGAGCTGTTTTTT.

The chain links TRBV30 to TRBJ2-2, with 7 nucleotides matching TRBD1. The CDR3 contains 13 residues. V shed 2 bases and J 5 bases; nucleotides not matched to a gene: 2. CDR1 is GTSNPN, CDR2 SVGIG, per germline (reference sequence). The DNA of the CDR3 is TGTGCCTGGAGTTACAGGGGTACCGGGGAGCTGTTTTTT. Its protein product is CAWSYRGTGELFF.

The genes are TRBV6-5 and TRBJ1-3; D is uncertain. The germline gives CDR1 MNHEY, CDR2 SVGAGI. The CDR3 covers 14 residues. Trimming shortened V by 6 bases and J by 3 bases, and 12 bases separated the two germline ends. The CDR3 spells CASSLFNVGNTIYF. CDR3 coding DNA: TGTGCCAGCAGCCTGTTTAATGTTGGAAACACCATATATTTT.

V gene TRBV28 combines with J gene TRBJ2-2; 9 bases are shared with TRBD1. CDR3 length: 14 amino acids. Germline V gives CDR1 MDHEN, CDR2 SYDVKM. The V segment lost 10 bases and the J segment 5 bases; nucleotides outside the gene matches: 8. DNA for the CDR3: TGTGCCACCGGGGACAGGGTGAGGACCGGGGAGCTGTTTTTT. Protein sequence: CATGDRVRTGELFF.

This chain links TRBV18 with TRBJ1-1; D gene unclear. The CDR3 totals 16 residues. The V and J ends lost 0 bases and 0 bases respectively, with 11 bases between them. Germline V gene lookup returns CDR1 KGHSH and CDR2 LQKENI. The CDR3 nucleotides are TGTGCCAGCTCACCACCCCTAGGCGGGGTGAACACTGAAGCTTTCTTT. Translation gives CASSPPLGGVNTEAFF.

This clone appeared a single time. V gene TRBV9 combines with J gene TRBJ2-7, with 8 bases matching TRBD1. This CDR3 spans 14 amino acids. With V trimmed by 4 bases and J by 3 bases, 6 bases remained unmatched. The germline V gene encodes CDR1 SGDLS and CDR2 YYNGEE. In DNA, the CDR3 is TGTGCCAGCAGCATCGGACAGGGAATCTACGAGCAGTACTTC. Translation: CASSIGQGIYEQYF.

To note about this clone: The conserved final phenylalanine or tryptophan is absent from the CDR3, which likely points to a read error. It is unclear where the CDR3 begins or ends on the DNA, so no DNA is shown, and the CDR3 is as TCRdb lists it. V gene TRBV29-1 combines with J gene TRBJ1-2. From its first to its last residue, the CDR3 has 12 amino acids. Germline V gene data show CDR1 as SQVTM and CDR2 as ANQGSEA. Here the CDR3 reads CSVEYFPGRVML.